This T cell receptor beta chain came from a study of blood T cells in healthy people across ages. In regard to this clonotype: Its matching antigen is unknown.

For the second PCR, which ran for roughly 6 to 12 cycles, a sample-barcoded 5' primer and a J-beta primer mix were used. MiXCR was run by TCRdb on the 5' RACE reads, yielding one entry per CDR3 protein. The data hold approximately 800,000 distinct CDR3 sequences, with around 45% observed a single time. Researchers report isolating at least 7 million PBMCs per sample. General study findings and limits: Diversity figures based on one million T cells were deemed too low. Donor CMV status, an unknown factor, possibly confounded changes in expanded clonotypes.

The sample comprised blood. This receptor was taken from a man older than 75 in good health.

This CDR3 is CASTLWTSGRADVQYF. DNA of the CDR3: TGTGCCAGCACCCTCTGGACCAGCGGTAGAGCAGATGTGCAATATTTT. The chain employs TRBV12-3 or TRBV12-4 and TRBJ2-3; a weak D match, TRBD2 (5 bases). The CDR3 is made up of 16 amino acids. V gave up 7 bases and J gave up 15 bases, with 32 bases separating them.